This TCR beta chain comes out of a study of T cells in Graves' hyperthyroidism and ophthalmopathy. The germline V gene encodes CDR1 MNHEY and CDR2 SVGEGT. This CDR3 comprises 15 residues. The V gene lost 3 bases and the J gene lost 3 bases, with 15 bases spanning the gap. Amplification of TCR beta CDR3 regions used RNA as the template. First-round RT-PCR with HTBI primers amplified the TCR CDR3 region. TCRdb used MiXCR to reprocess the multiplex PCR reads, holding one entry per CDR3 protein. The sample has 250,000 to 300,000 distinct CDR3 sequences, approximately 13% seen once. Ten or more counts support this clonotype.

Source material: blood. V is TRBV6-2 or TRBV6-3 and J is TRBJ2-7; D may be TRBD2 (5 bases). The clonotype comes from a middle-aged woman with Graves' hyperthyroidism. CDR3 DNA: TGTGCCAGCAGTTATGAATCAGCGGCTGGCTACGAGCAGTACTTC. It translates to CASSYESAAGYEQYF.